Shown below are 2 T cell receptor beta chains from a single sample sequenced in a study of read filtering for tumor transcriptome and immune sequencing. From around 0.4 ug of RNA, a library with molecular barcoded alpha/delta and beta/gamma adaptors was made. A single record per CDR3 protein comes from TCRdb applying MiXCR to the reads. The sample has about 40,000 distinct CDR3 sequences; roughly an eighth are singletons. Sequences were obtained from a population of CD138-negative cells sorted from bone marrow. These receptors all come from a donor over 35 with multiple myeloma.

This clonotype has ten or more counts. The V and J genes are TRBV7-9 and TRBJ2-1; weak D call: TRBD1 (6 bases). The V gene lost 4 bases and the J gene lost 5 bases, with 9 bases spanning the gap. The CDR3 is 13 amino acids. The germline V gene has CDR1 SEHNR and CDR2 FQNEAQ (reference sequence). CDR3 sequence: CASSSDRHNEQFF. Written as DNA, the CDR3 is TGTGCCAGCAGCTCGGACAGACACAATGAGCAGTTCTTC.

The CDR3 nucleotides read TGTGCCAGCCGCAGGGGACGCCTGTCCTACGAGCAGTACTTC. The encoded protein is CASRRGRLSYEQYF. The gene calls are TRBV6-2 or TRBV6-3 and TRBJ2-7, with a possible D match to TRBD1 (6 bases). Germline values: CDR1 MNHEY, CDR2 SVGEGT. This CDR3 has 14 amino acids. V lost 8 bases, J lost 1 base, and 15 bases lay in between.